The 27 T cell receptor beta chains below all came from one sample that was sequenced in a study of CD8+CD57+ T cells in acquired aplastic anemia. TCR beta VDJ and CDR3 profiles were obtained from a genomic DNA template. TCRdb itself ran the reads through MiXCR, one entry per CDR3 protein. The sample has 200,000 or so distinct CDR3 sequences; around half are singletons. By flow cytometry, patients selected for sequencing had shown an expansion of CD8+CD57+ cells. Sequenced material: sorted CD4+, CD8+, or CD8+CD57+ T cells (not recorded which) from PBMCs. The receptors here all came from a human donor with aplastic anemia.

This clonotype has a count of ten or more. The chain carries TRBV2 and TRBJ1-1; no firm D call. CDR1 and CDR2 from the germline V gene are SNHLY and FYNNEI. This CDR3 contains 14 residues. V was trimmed by 2 bases and J by 4 bases, leaving 11 bases between them. CDR3 bases: TGTGCCAGCAGTGAACGTGGGCTTGGCACTGAAGCTTTCTTT. This encodes CASSERGLGTEAFF.

CDR3: CASSATNTEAFF. In DNA, the CDR3 is TGTGCCAGCAGCGCGACGAACACTGAAGCTTTCTTT. This chain links TRBV9 with TRBJ1-1; D is unclear. The CDR3 contains 12 residues. Germline CDR1 and CDR2: SGDLS and YYNGEE. Trimming stripped 3 bases from V and 1 base from J, with 4 bases between.

The gene calls are TRBV7-8 and TRBJ1-1; D might be TRBD1 (6 bases). The V and J ends lost 4 bases and 1 base respectively, with 13 bases between them. The CDR3 sequence is 15 residues long. Germline V gene sequence: CDR1 SGHVS, CDR2 FQNEAQ. The CDR3: CASSSTRTENTEAFF. The CDR3 nucleotides read TGTGCCAGCAGCTCAACTCGGACAGAGAACACTGAAGCTTTCTTT.

V and J are TRBV7-3 and TRBJ1-2; 9 bases fit TRBD1. Looked up from germline, CDR1 is SGHTA and CDR2 is FQGTGA. The trim removed 2 bases at V and 8 bases at J, leaving 3 bases unmatched. CDR3 length: 13 amino acids. CDR3 sequence reads: CASSLGTGRGYTF. CDR3 nucleotide sequence: TGTGCCAGCAGCTTAGGGACAGGGAGGGGCTACACCTTC. Together with reference TRBV7-3 and TRBJ1-2, the CDR3 gives the full variable domain: GAGVSQTPSNKVTEKGKYVELRCDPISGHTALYWYRQSLGQGPEFLIYFQGTGAADDSGLPNDRFFAVRPEGSVSTLKIQRTERGDSAVYLCASSLGTGRGYTFGSGTRLTVV.

Here the CDR3 reads CASSVGGAGQYF. In DNA form, the CDR3 reads TGCGCCAGCAGCGTGGGAGGGGCTGGGCAGTACTTC. V usage is TRBV5-1 and J usage is TRBJ2-7, with 7 nucleotides matching TRBD2. The ends lost 4 bases at V and 9 bases at J; junction bases unmatched: 7. CDR3 length: 12 residues. CDR1 SGHRS and CDR2 YFSETQ come from the germline V gene.

The gene calls are TRBV7-2 and TRBJ1-1, with D possibly matching TRBD1 (5 bases). Between the trimmed V and J ends, which lost 5 bases and 4 bases, there was a span of 14 bases. Germline V lookup: CDR1 SGHTA, CDR2 FQGNSA. This CDR3 is built from 14 residues. The CDR3 loop is CASSMPGRSTEAFF. Here the CDR3 DNA reads TGTGCCAGCAGCATGCCGGGACGTTCCACTGAAGCTTTCTTT.

This chain connects TRBV5-6 to TRBJ2-7; 7 bases are a match to TRBD2. J was trimmed by 2 bases and V by 4 bases; bases with no gene match: 12. The CDR3 totals 16 residues. Germline V gene sequence: CDR1 SGHDT, CDR2 YYEEEE. The CDR3: CASSLQEAGTTYEQYF. The CDR3 nucleotides read TGTGCCAGCAGCCTTCAGGAGGCCGGGACTACCTACGAGCAGTACTTC.

This clonotype has a count of ten or more. The chain combines TRBV5-6 with TRBJ2-7; a weak D match, TRBD2 (5 bases). Between the trimmed V and J ends, which lost 6 bases and 5 bases, there was a span of 15 bases. The CDR3 is made up of 13 amino acids. Germline lookup yields CDR1 SGHDT and CDR2 YYEEEE. CDR3 region: CASTIRGSNEQYF. The CDR3 DNA follows: TGTGCCAGCACCATCCGAGGGAGTAACGAGCAGTACTTC.

The rearrangement uses TRBV5-1 and TRBJ1-1, with unresolved D. The CDR3 runs 14 residues. Germline-derived CDR1 and CDR2 are SGHRS and YFSETQ. Trimming shortened V by 1 base and J by 1 base, and 8 bases separated the two germline ends. This CDR3 is CASSLSGWNTEAFF. In DNA form, the CDR3 reads TGCGCCAGCAGCTTGTCGGGGTGGAACACTGAAGCTTTCTTT.

The chain has TRBV9 and TRBJ1-4; 8 bases line up with TRBD1. Germline CDR1 is SGDLS and CDR2 is YYNGEE. This CDR3 is 15 amino acids long. V was clipped by 4 bases and J by 5 bases; unmatched bases: 7. The CDR3 region is CASSIRQGPNEKLFF. For the CDR3, the DNA is TGTGCCAGCAGCATTCGACAGGGGCCAAATGAAAAACTGTTTTTT.

There are a few counts of this clonotype. J is TRBJ1-1 and V is TRBV2; D possibly corresponds to TRBD1 (5 bases). CDR3 length: 13 amino acids. The germline V gene encodes CDR1 SNHLY and CDR2 FYNNEI. Trimming left V 6 bases short and J 1 base short, with 9 bases between. The CDR3 bases are TGTGCCAGCAGGGGACGGTCGAACACTGAAGCTTTCTTT. Protein: CASRGRSNTEAFF.

This rearrangement joins TRBV2 to TRBJ2-5; D assignment may be TRBD1 or TRBD2 (5 bases each). This CDR3 is built from 13 residues. Trimming removed 11 bases at V and 2 bases at J, with 15 bases between. Germline CDR1 and CDR2: SNHLY and FYNNEI. CDR3 nucleotides: TGTGCCGGTGCCCGGGGCAGACAAGAGACCCAGTACTTC. It codes for CAGARGRQETQYF.

This clonotype was seen ten or more times. This chain joins TRBV20-1 and TRBJ2-3; D possibly matches TRBD1 or TRBD2 (5 bases each). CDR3 length equals 17 residues. V was trimmed by 6 bases and J by 1 base, leaving 23 bases between them. Looked up from germline, CDR1 is DFQATT and CDR2 is SNEGSKA (reference sequence). This chain's CDR3 is CSAFTGRILLGTDTQYF. The CDR3 DNA sequence: TGCAGTGCCTTTACGGGGCGGATCCTTTTGGGCACAGATACGCAGTATTTT.

The genes are TRBV2 and TRBJ1-1; D is possibly TRBD1 (6 bases). Germline lookup yields CDR1 SNHLY and CDR2 FYNNEI. The length of the CDR3 is 11 residues. V was shortened by 7 bases and J by 7 bases, with 10 bases between the two germline ends. The CDR3 protein is CASNGQFEAFF. CDR3 DNA sequence: TGTGCCAGCAACGGACAGTTTGAAGCTTTCTTT.

V is TRBV25-1 and J is TRBJ2-7; D possibly matches TRBD1 or TRBD2 (5 bases each). There are 15 residues in the CDR3. The V end was cut by 6 bases, the J end by 7 bases, with 22 bases between. CDR1 MGHDK and CDR2 SYGVNS come from the germline V gene. The CDR3 is CASSSGRHYELEQYF. The CDR3 coding sequence is TGTGCCAGCAGCTCGGGACGGCACTACGAGTTGGAGCAGTACTTC.

This clonotype was detected only a few times. This chain uses TRBV9 with TRBJ2-1, with TRBD2 identical over 16 bases. V lost 3 bases and J lost 2; bases outside the gene matches: 5. The CDR3 loop spans 18 amino acids. Looked up from germline, CDR1 is SGDLS and CDR2 is YYNGEE. The CDR3 DNA reads as TGTGCCAGCAGCGGCGGGACTAGCGGGAGGGGGCCCTACAATGAGCAGTTCTTC. Translation: CASSGGTSGRGPYNEQFF.

This clonotype has just a few counts. The CDR3 DNA follows: TGCGCCAGCAGCCAAGGGGACAGGGCATCCGGGGAGCTGTTTTTT. Residues: CASSQGDRASGELFF. The chain uses TRBV4-3 and TRBJ2-2, with 9 bases lining up with TRBD1. Germline CDR1 and CDR2: LGHNA and YSLEER. The CDR3 contains 15 residues. V was clipped by 1 base and J by 6 bases; unmatched bases: 3.

This clonotype was picked up a small number of times. The chain employs TRBV29-1 and TRBJ2-1; D unresolved. V gave up 6 bases and J gave up 9 bases, with 12 bases separating them. The CDR3 runs 11 residues. Looked up from germline, CDR1 is SQVTM and CDR2 is ANQGSEA. CDR3 nucleotide sequence: TGCAGCGTCAGGCCGGAGCCTGAGCAGTTCTTC. Its translation is CSVRPEPEQFF.

V is TRBV15 and J is TRBJ1-5; unclear D gene. Trimming removed 0 bases from V and 7 bases from J, with 10 bases in between. The CDR3 has 14 residues. Germline loops: CDR1 LNHNV, CDR2 YYDKDF (reference sequence). The DNA of the CDR3 is TGTGCCACCAGCAGAGATCGAATGGGGCAGCCCCAGCATTTT. Protein product: CATSRDRMGQPQHF.

Details on this clonotype: Being one base from a much bigger clone, this may be a read error. This sequence joins TRBV5-6 and TRBJ1-4; D is ambiguous. Germline-derived CDR1 and CDR2 are SGHDT and YYEEEE. This CDR3 is built from 15 residues. CDR3 sequence reads: CASSGRLGYQENLFF. The CDR3 nucleotides read TGTGCCAGCAGCGGTAGACTCGGTTATCAGGAAAATCTGTTTTTT.

The CDR3 loop is CASSVHHRGLLGEQYF. The CDR3 coding sequence is TGTGCCAGCAGCGTGCACCACAGGGGGCTTCTTGGCGAGCAGTACTTC. The rearrangement uses TRBV5-5 and TRBJ2-7; 9 nucleotides align to TRBD1. The V gene's germline CDR1 is SGHKS and CDR2 YYEKEE (reference sequence). The CDR3 contains 16 residues. Trimming took 4 bases from V and 6 from J; bases not matched to a gene: 14.

Regarding this clonotype: The final CDR3 position lacks the conserved phenylalanine or tryptophan, pointing to a likely read error. The chain combines TRBV6-4 with TRBJ1-5; no reliable D call. CDR1 and CDR2 (germline): MRHNA, SNTAGT. The ends were cut back, 4 bases at V and 4 bases at J, with 8 bases in the middle. There are 13 residues in the CDR3. In DNA, the CDR3 is TGTGCCAGCAGTGTAGGTTCAAATCAGCCCCAGCATTCT. It encodes CASSVGSNQPQHS.

This clonotype was detected a few times. The chain couples TRBV15 to TRBJ1-6; 7 bases line up with TRBD1. Germline CDR1 is LNHNV and CDR2 is YYDKDF (reference sequence). The CDR3 has 17 residues. The V gene end was trimmed by 4 bases and the J gene end by 6 bases; junction bases not matched to a gene: 12. In DNA, the CDR3 is TGTGCCACCAGCAAAGAAGGGGTAGGGGGCAGTAATTCACCCCTCCACTTT. Translating gives CATSKEGVGGSNSPLHF.

The CDR3: CASSPRAYEQYF. CDR3 sequence (DNA): TGTGCCAGCAGCCCCCGCGCCTACGAGCAGTACTTC. This chain links TRBV7-7 with TRBJ2-7; D gene unclear. The CDR3 extends over 12 amino acids. V lost 5 bases, J lost 2 bases, and 7 bases lay in between. Germline lookup yields CDR1 SSHAT and CDR2 FNYEAQ (reference sequence).

This clonotype came up many times. CDR3 DNA: TGTGCCACCAGTGAGGCCGGGAGAAGGCAAGAGCCGTGGAACATTCAGTACTTC. Translated: CATSEAGRRQEPWNIQYF. This rearrangement joins TRBV24-1 to TRBJ2-4, with D perhaps matching TRBD2 (6 bases). The V end was cut by 4 bases, the J end by 7 bases, with 25 bases between. Germline-derived CDR1 and CDR2 are KGHDR and SFDVKD. CDR3 length: 18 residues.

Turning to this clonotype: The CDR3 carries no conserved terminal phenylalanine or tryptophan, so it likely arises from a read error. This chain links TRBV6-5 with TRBJ2-3; 10 bases agree with TRBD1. Germline assignment: CDR1 MNHEY and CDR2 SVGAGI. The CDR3 is 15 amino acids. Unmatched junction bases numbered 7, after V lost 5 bases and J lost 5 bases. DNA of the CDR3: TGTGCCAGCAGTGAGGGGACAGGGGCGGGAGATACGCAGTATCTT. Its translation is CASSEGTGAGDTQYL.

This clonotype was seen ten or more times. The rearrangement uses TRBV5-1 and TRBJ2-6; D is unclear. The CDR3 loop spans 14 amino acids. Germline V gene sequence: CDR1 SGHRS, CDR2 YFSETQ. Trimming took off 5 bases at V and 0 bases at J, with 6 bases between the two ends. CDR3 region: CASSDISGANVLTF. For the CDR3, the DNA is TGCGCCAGCAGTGATATCTCTGGGGCCAACGTCCTGACTTTC.